The rows below give T cell receptor beta chains drawn from one sample of a study of shared clonotypes between healthy human individuals. Assay used: immunoSEQ multiplex PCR; TCRdb lists only in-frame clones, some missing. The sample has about 2.3 million clones; 80% to 95% are singletons. Source material: naive CD4+ T cells from PBMCs. The source is a man aged 18-30 years in good health. Some clones in this sample may be carry-over from other donors' samples. Both conserved end residues are part of each CDR3. A D gene is named only where the DNA matches it firmly. A clone size is listed for some rows: how often the clone was seen (once, few, many), or a class if it is expanded.

J gene: TRBJ1-2
V gene: TRBV7-2
D gene: TRBD1
clone size: -
CDR3 DNA: TGTGCCAGCAGCTTAGGGCATCAGGGGGCGGGTGGCTACACCTTC
CDR3 protein: CASSLGHQGAGGYTF

J gene: TRBJ2-1
V gene: TRBV4-1
D gene: TRBD2
clone size: -
CDR3 DNA: TGCGCCAGCAGGTCTGGGCTAGCGGGAGGCAATGAGCAGTTCTTC
CDR3 protein: CASRSGLAGGNEQFF

J gene: TRBJ2-5
V gene: TRBV15
D gene: -
clone size: -
CDR3 DNA: TGTGCCACCAGCAGAGAACTTTCGGCAGCCAGCGAGACCCAGTACTTC
CDR3 protein: CATSRELSAASETQYF

J gene: TRBJ1-5
V gene: TRBV27
D gene: -
clone size: -
CDR3 DNA: TGTGCCAGCAGTTTATCACCGAGGCGGGATAGCAATCAGCCCCAGCATTTT
CDR3 protein: CASSLSPRRDSNQPQHF

J gene: TRBJ2-5
V gene: TRBV18
D gene: TRBD2
clone size: -
CDR3 DNA: TGTGCCAGCTCACCCCAGGGACTAGCGGGAGAGACCCAGTACTTC
CDR3 protein: CASSPQGLAGETQYF

J gene: TRBJ2-3
V gene: TRBV29-1
D gene: -
clone size: -
CDR3 DNA: TGCAGCGTTGACGAAGGAACAGATACGCAGTATTTT
CDR3 protein: CSVDEGTDTQYF

J gene: TRBJ2-5
V gene: TRBV7-2
D gene: -
clone size: -
CDR3 DNA: TGTGCCAGCAGCTTATTTGGCCGGGCCTTCCAAGAGACCCAGTACTTC
CDR3 protein: CASSLFGRAFQETQYF

J gene: TRBJ2-5
V gene: TRBV29-1
D gene: TRBD1
clone size: -
CDR3 DNA: TGCAGCGTTGTAGCAGGGGGCTTTGAGACCCAGTACTTC
CDR3 protein: CSVVAGGFETQYF

J gene: TRBJ1-5
V gene: TRBV28
D gene: -
clone size: -
CDR3 DNA: TGTGCCAGCAGTTTAGTGGGGGGAAGGGGGTTGCCCCAGCATTTT
CDR3 protein: CASSLVGGRGLPQHF

J gene: TRBJ2-1
V gene: TRBV5-4
D gene: -
clone size: -
CDR3 DNA: TGTGCCAGCAGCTTAAAGGATACGTACAATGAGCAGTTCTTC
CDR3 protein: CASSLKDTYNEQFF

J gene: TRBJ2-1
V gene: TRBV10-3
D gene: -
clone size: -
CDR3 DNA: TGTGCCATCAGTGAGGACAATGAGCAGTTCTTC
CDR3 protein: CAISEDNEQFF

J gene: TRBJ2-3
V gene: TRBV5-1
D gene: TRBD2
clone size: once
CDR3 DNA: TGCGCCAGCAGCCCTGGACTAGCGGGACTGACAGATACGCAGTATTTT
CDR3 protein: CASSPGLAGLTDTQYF

J gene: TRBJ2-2
V gene: TRBV7-9
D gene: -
clone size: -
CDR3 DNA: TGTGTGTCGGGGGAGAACACCGGGGAGCTGTTTTTT
CDR3 protein: CVSGENTGELFF

J gene: TRBJ1-1
V gene: TRBV23-1
D gene: -
clone size: once
CDR3 DNA: TGCGCCAGCAGTCTAGGACAATTTTTAGCTGAAGCTTTCTTT
CDR3 protein: CASSLGQFLAEAFF

J gene: TRBJ2-7
V gene: TRBV19
D gene: -
clone size: -
CDR3 DNA: TGTGCCAGTAGTATAGATCCCAGCTCCTACGAGCAGTACTTC
CDR3 protein: CASSIDPSSYEQYF

J gene: TRBJ2-1
V gene: TRBV6-9
D gene: TRBD2
clone size: -
CDR3 DNA: TGTGCCAGCAGTTCGGGACACGACTCTAGCGGGAGCTACAATGAGCAGTTCTTC
CDR3 protein: CASSSGHDSSGSYNEQFF

J gene: TRBJ1-3
V gene: TRBV27
D gene: -
clone size: -
CDR3 DNA: -
CDR3 protein: CASSSSGGLAGNTIYF

J gene: TRBJ2-7
V gene: TRBV18
D gene: TRBD2
clone size: few
CDR3 DNA: TGTGCCAGCTCAACGGGACTAGACTCCTACGAGCAGTACTTC
CDR3 protein: CASSTGLDSYEQYF

J gene: TRBJ2-2
V gene: TRBV5-1
D gene: -
clone size: -
CDR3 DNA: TGCGCCAGCAAACAGGTCACCGGGGAGCTGTTTTTT
CDR3 protein: CASKQVTGELFF

J gene: TRBJ1-1
V gene: TRBV7-2
D gene: -
clone size: -
CDR3 DNA: TGTGCCAGCAGCTTAGGAGGGGGCACTGAAGCTTTCTTT
CDR3 protein: CASSLGGGTEAFF

J gene: TRBJ2-7
V gene: TRBV6-1
D gene: TRBD1
clone size: -
CDR3 DNA: TGTGCCAGCAGTGAAGGGCCGGGACAGTCCTACGAGCAGTACTTC
CDR3 protein: CASSEGPGQSYEQYF

J gene: TRBJ2-3
V gene: TRBV4-3
D gene: TRBD2
clone size: -
CDR3 DNA: TGCGCCAGCAGCCCGAGGACGGCAGCGGGAGTTTCAGATACGCAGTATTTT
CDR3 protein: CASSPRTAAGVSDTQYF

J gene: TRBJ2-2
V gene: TRBV28
D gene: TRBD1
clone size: -
CDR3 DNA: TGTGCCAGCAGTCCACCCATGGGGACAGTGAACCAGCCGAACACCGGGGAGCTGTTTTTT
CDR3 protein: CASSPPMGTVNQPNTGELFF

J gene: TRBJ1-1
V gene: TRBV15
D gene: -
clone size: -
CDR3 DNA: TGTGCCACCAGCAGAGATCGAACGAACACTGAAGCTTTCTTT
CDR3 protein: CATSRDRTNTEAFF

J gene: TRBJ2-7
V gene: TRBV11-3
D gene: -
clone size: -
CDR3 DNA: TGTGCCAGCAGCTACCGGACAGCCTACGAGCAGTACTTC
CDR3 protein: CASSYRTAYEQYF

J gene: TRBJ2-3
V gene: TRBV29-1
D gene: -
clone size: -
CDR3 DNA: TGCAGCGTTGCTCTCCCTCTGACAGATACGCAGTATTTT
CDR3 protein: CSVALPLTDTQYF

J gene: TRBJ2-1
V gene: TRBV28
D gene: -
clone size: -
CDR3 DNA: TGTGCCAGCAGTTTACTTATGGGAGGGGGTGTTTATAGGTCGATGTTCTTC
CDR3 protein: CASSLLMGGGVYRSMFF

J gene: TRBJ1-4
V gene: TRBV7-8
D gene: -
clone size: -
CDR3 DNA: TGTGCCAGCAGCTTGGTCGGAGCAACTAATGAAAAACTGTTTTTT
CDR3 protein: CASSLVGATNEKLFF

J gene: TRBJ1-1
V gene: TRBV2
D gene: -
clone size: -
CDR3 DNA: TGTGCCAGCACAGACAGAGGGGCCACTGAAGCTTTCTTT
CDR3 protein: CASTDRGATEAFF

J gene: TRBJ2-3
V gene: TRBV11-2
D gene: -
clone size: -
CDR3 DNA: TGTGCCAGCAGCTTAGTATGGGACGCGCAGTATTTT
CDR3 protein: CASSLVWDAQYF

J gene: TRBJ1-1
V gene: TRBV10-3
D gene: -
clone size: few
CDR3 DNA: TGTGCCATCAGTGAGCGGGCGGACTCCCAAGCTTTCTTT
CDR3 protein: CAISERADSQAFF

J gene: TRBJ1-4
V gene: TRBV18
D gene: TRBD1
clone size: -
CDR3 DNA: TGTGCCAGCTACGGACAGGGAAATGAAAAACTGTTTTTT
CDR3 protein: CASYGQGNEKLFF

J gene: TRBJ2-2
V gene: TRBV9
D gene: -
clone size: few
CDR3 DNA: TGTGCCAGCAGCGTAGAGCTATCCCGCGGGGAGCTGTTTTTT
CDR3 protein: CASSVELSRGELFF

J gene: TRBJ2-7
V gene: TRBV28
D gene: TRBD1
clone size: -
CDR3 DNA: TGTGCCAGCAGTTTGTCGACAGGGTCAACCTACGAGCAGTACTTC
CDR3 protein: CASSLSTGSTYEQYF

J gene: TRBJ2-4
V gene: TRBV5-1
D gene: -
clone size: -
CDR3 DNA: TGCGCCAGCAGCTTGGGCCAGGGTGAGAACATTCAGTACTTC
CDR3 protein: CASSLGQGENIQYF

J gene: TRBJ1-3
V gene: TRBV6-5
D gene: TRBD1
clone size: -
CDR3 DNA: TGTGCCAGCAGTTTGGACAGGGTCAGAGACACCATATATTTT
CDR3 protein: CASSLDRVRDTIYF

J gene: TRBJ2-3
V gene: TRBV10-3
D gene: -
clone size: -
CDR3 DNA: TGTGCCATCCAACAAGGGGGGGTAGATACGCAGTATTTT
CDR3 protein: CAIQQGGVDTQYF

J gene: TRBJ2-7
V gene: TRBV27
D gene: TRBD2
clone size: -
CDR3 DNA: TGTGCCAGCAGTTCCACGGGACTAGCGGGAGGGCCCTTCTACGAGCAGTACTTC
CDR3 protein: CASSSTGLAGGPFYEQYF

J gene: TRBJ2-7
V gene: TRBV19
D gene: -
clone size: -
CDR3 DNA: TGTGCCAGTAGTAAGGAGAGAGGATCCTCCTACGAGCAGTACTTC
CDR3 protein: CASSKERGSSYEQYF

J gene: TRBJ1-1
V gene: TRBV11-2
D gene: TRBD1
clone size: -
CDR3 DNA: TGTGCCAGCAGCTCTCTTAGGGGCCCCAGGGGGCGGAACACTGAAGCTTTCTTT
CDR3 protein: CASSSLRGPRGRNTEAFF

J gene: TRBJ2-1
V gene: TRBV4-1
D gene: -
clone size: -
CDR3 DNA: TGCGCCAGCAGCCGGAGTTCTGGCAGGGACTTTGTGAATGAGCAGTTCTTC
CDR3 protein: CASSRSSGRDFVNEQFF

J gene: TRBJ1-5
V gene: TRBV6-1
D gene: -
clone size: -
CDR3 DNA: TGTGCCAGCAGTGAAGGGCCCGGGCCTTTAAATCAGCCCCAGCATTTT
CDR3 protein: CASSEGPGPLNQPQHF

J gene: TRBJ2-1
V gene: TRBV19
D gene: TRBD1
clone size: -
CDR3 DNA: TGTGCCAGTAGTGGGCACAGGGGTGATGAGCAGTTCTTC
CDR3 protein: CASSGHRGDEQFF

J gene: TRBJ1-1
V gene: TRBV19
D gene: TRBD1
clone size: -
CDR3 DNA: TGTGCCAGCCGGGACAGGGTCACTGAAGCTTTCTTT
CDR3 protein: CASRDRVTEAFF

J gene: TRBJ1-3
V gene: TRBV5-4
D gene: TRBD1
clone size: -
CDR3 DNA: TGTGCCAGCAGCTGGGGGGGGACAGGGAAACTCCTTTCTGGAAACACCATATATTTT
CDR3 protein: CASSWGGTGKLLSGNTIYF

J gene: TRBJ2-2
V gene: TRBV5-1
D gene: TRBD2
clone size: -
CDR3 DNA: TGCGCCAGCAGCTGGGGGACTAGCTCGCGCGGTTCCACCGGGGAGCTGTTTTTT
CDR3 protein: CASSWGTSSRGSTGELFF

J gene: TRBJ2-1
V gene: TRBV11-3
D gene: -
clone size: -
CDR3 DNA: TGTGCCAGCAGCCCCGGGTGGGGAAATGAGCAGTTCTTC
CDR3 protein: CASSPGWGNEQFF

J gene: TRBJ2-7
V gene: TRBV7-8
D gene: TRBD2
clone size: -
CDR3 DNA: TGTGCCAGCAGCCAAAGAACAGGGACTAGCGGGAGGTACGAGCAGTACTTC
CDR3 protein: CASSQRTGTSGRYEQYF

J gene: TRBJ2-7
V gene: TRBV19
D gene: TRBD2
clone size: -
CDR3 DNA: TGTGCCAGTAGTGGGCTAAGGCGGGGGTCCTACGAGCAGTACTTC
CDR3 protein: CASSGLRRGSYEQYF

J gene: TRBJ1-2
V gene: TRBV27
D gene: -
clone size: -
CDR3 DNA: TGTGCCAGCAGTTTACGGGGCCCCCATGGCTACACCTTC
CDR3 protein: CASSLRGPHGYTF

J gene: TRBJ2-3
V gene: TRBV18
D gene: TRBD2
clone size: -
CDR3 DNA: TGTGCCAGCTCATCCATAGCGGGAAGCACAGATACGCAGTATTTT
CDR3 protein: CASSSIAGSTDTQYF

J gene: TRBJ1-2
V gene: TRBV28
D gene: TRBD1
clone size: -
CDR3 DNA: TGTGCCAGCAGTATCGGGACAGGGCTCGCCTATGGCTACACCTTC
CDR3 protein: CASSIGTGLAYGYTF

J gene: TRBJ1-2
V gene: TRBV7-8
D gene: TRBD1
clone size: -
CDR3 DNA: TGTGCCAGCAGCCGGCGGACAGGACTCCCCTATGGCTACACCTTC
CDR3 protein: CASSRRTGLPYGYTF

J gene: TRBJ2-1
V gene: TRBV12-5
D gene: -
clone size: -
CDR3 DNA: TGTGCTAGTGGTTCCGCAGGGGCGCGGAATGAGCAGTTCTTC
CDR3 protein: CASGSAGARNEQFF

J gene: TRBJ1-1
V gene: TRBV29-1
D gene: TRBD1
clone size: few
CDR3 DNA: TGCAGCGCAGGACAGGGTTATCGCACTGAAGCTTTCTTT
CDR3 protein: CSAGQGYRTEAFF